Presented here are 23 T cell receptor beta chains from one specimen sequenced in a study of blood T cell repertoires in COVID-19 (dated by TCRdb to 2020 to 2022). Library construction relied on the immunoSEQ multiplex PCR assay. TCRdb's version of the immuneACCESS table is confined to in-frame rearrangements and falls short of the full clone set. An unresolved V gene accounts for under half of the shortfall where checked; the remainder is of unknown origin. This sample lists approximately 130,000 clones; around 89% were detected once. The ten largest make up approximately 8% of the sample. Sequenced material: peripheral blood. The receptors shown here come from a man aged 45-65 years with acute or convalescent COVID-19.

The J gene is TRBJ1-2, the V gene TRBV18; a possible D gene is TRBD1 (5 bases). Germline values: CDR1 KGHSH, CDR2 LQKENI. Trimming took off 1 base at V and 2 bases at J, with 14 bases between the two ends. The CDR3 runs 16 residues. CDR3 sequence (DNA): TGTGCCAGCTCACCACAGCCTCCAGGGATAAACTATGGCTACACCTTC. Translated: CASSPQPPGINYGYTF.

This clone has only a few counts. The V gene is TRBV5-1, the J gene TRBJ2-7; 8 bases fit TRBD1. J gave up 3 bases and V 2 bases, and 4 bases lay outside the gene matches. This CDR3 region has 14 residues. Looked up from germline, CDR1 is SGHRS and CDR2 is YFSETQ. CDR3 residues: CASSFGQGGYEQYF. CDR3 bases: TGCGCCAGCAGCTTCGGACAGGGCGGCTACGAGCAGTACTTC.

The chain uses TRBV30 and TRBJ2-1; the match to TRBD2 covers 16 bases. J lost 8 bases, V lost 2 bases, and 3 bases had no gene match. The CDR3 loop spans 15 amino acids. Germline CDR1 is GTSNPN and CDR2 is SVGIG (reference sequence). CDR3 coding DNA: TGTGCCTGGAGTAAGGGGACTAGCGGGAGGGATGAGCAGTTCTTC. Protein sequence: CAWSKGTSGRDEQFF.

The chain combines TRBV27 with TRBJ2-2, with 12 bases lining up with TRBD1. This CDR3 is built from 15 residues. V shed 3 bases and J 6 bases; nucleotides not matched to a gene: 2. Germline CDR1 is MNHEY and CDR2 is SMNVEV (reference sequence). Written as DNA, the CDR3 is TGTGCCAGCAGTTTGGGGACAGGGGGCTCCGGGGAGCTGTTTTTT. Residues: CASSLGTGGSGELFF.

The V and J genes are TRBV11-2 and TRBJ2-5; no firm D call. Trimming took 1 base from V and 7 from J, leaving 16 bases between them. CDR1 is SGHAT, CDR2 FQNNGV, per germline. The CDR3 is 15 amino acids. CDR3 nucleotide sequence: TGTGCCAGCAGCTTAGTGGCGGAACCTTCTGGGACCCAGTACTTC. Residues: CASSLVAEPSGTQYF.

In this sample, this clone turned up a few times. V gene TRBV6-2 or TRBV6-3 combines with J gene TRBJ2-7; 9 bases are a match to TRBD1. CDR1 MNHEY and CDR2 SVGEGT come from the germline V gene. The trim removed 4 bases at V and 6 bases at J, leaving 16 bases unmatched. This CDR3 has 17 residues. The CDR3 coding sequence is TGTGCCAGCAGTTCACAGGGGGCCCCCGGCGGGATTCTCGAGCAGTACTTC. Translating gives CASSSQGAPGGILEQYF.

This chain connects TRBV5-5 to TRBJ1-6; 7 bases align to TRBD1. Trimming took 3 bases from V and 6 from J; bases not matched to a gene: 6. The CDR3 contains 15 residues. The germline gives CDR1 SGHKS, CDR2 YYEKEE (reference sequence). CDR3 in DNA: TGTGCCAGCAGCTGGCCGGGACAGATTAATTCACCCCTCCACTTT. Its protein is CASSWPGQINSPLHF.

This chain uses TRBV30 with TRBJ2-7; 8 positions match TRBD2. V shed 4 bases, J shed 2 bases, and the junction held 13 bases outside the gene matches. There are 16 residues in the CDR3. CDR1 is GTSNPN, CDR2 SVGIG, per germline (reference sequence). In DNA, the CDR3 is TGTGCCTGGAATTGGGGAGAGCGGGAGTCCCCCTACGAGCAGTACTTC. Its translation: CAWNWGERESPYEQYF. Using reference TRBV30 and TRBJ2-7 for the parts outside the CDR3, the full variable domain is SQTIHQWPATLVQPVGSPLSLECTVEGTSNPNLYWYRQAAGRGLQLLFYSVGIGQISSEVPQNLSASRPQDRQFILSSKKLLLSDSGFYLCAWNWGERESPYEQYFGPGTRLTVT.

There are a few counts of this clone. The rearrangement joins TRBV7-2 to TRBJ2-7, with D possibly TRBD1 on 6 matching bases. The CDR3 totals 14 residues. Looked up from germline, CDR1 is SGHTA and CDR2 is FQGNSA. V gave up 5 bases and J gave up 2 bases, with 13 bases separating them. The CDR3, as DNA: TGTGCCAGCAGCACCCCGGGACATGCCTACGAGCAGTACTTC. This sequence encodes CASSTPGHAYEQYF.

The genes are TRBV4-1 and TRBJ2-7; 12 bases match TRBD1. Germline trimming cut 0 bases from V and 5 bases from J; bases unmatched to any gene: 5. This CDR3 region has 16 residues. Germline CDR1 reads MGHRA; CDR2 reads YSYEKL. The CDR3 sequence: CASSQEPGTGGDEQYF. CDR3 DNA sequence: TGCGCCAGCAGCCAAGAGCCCGGGACAGGGGGCGACGAGCAGTACTTC.

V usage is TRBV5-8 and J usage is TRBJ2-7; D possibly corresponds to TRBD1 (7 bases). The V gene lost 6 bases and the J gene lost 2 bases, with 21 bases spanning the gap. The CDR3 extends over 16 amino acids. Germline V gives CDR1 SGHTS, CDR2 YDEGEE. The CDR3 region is CASTPEGAEAPYEQYF. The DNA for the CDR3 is TGTGCCAGCACCCCGGAGGGGGCGGAAGCACCCTACGAGCAGTACTTC.

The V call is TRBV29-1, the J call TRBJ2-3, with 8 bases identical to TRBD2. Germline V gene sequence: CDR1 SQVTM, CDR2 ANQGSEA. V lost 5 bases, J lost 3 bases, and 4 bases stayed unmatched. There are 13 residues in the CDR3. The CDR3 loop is CSVRGGRTDTQYF. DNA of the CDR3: TGCAGCGTTCGGGGGGGGAGGACAGATACGCAGTATTTT.

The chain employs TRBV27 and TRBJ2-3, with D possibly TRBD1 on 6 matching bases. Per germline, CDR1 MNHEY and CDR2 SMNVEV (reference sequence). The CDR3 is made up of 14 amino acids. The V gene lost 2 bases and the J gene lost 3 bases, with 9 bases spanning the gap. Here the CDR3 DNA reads TGTGCCAGCAGTTTAGACAGGATAACAGATACGCAGTATTTT. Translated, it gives CASSLDRITDTQYF.

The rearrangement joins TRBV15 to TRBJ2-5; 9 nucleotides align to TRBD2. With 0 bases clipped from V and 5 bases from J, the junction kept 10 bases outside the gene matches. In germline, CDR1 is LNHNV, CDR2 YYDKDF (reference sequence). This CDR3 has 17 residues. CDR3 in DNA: TGTGCCACCAGCAGAGATCTGGGCGGGAGGGCCCATGAGACCCAGTACTTC. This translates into CATSRDLGGRAHETQYF. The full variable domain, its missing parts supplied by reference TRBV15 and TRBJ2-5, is DAMVIQNPRYQVTQFGKPVTLSCSQTLNHNVMYWYQQKSSQAPKLLFHYYDKDFNNEADTPDNFQSRRPNTSFCFLDIRSPGLGDTAMYLCATSRDLGGRAHETQYFGPGTRLLVL.

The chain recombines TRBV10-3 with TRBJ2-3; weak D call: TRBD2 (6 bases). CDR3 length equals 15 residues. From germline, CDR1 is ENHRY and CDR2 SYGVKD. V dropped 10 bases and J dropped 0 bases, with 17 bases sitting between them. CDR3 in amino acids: CATRALGGSTDTQYF. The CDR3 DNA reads TGTGCCACTAGGGCCTTGGGAGGTAGCACAGATACGCAGTATTTT.

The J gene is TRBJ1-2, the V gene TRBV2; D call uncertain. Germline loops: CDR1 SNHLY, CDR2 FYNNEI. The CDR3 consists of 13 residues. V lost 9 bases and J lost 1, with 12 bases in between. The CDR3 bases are TGTGCCAGTAGTCCGGAGAGTAACTATGGCTACACCTTC. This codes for CASSPESNYGYTF. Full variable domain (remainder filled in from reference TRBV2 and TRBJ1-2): EPEVTQTPSHQVTQMGQEVILRCVPISNHLYFYWYRQILGQKVEFLVSFYNNEISEKSEIFDDQFSVERPDGSNFTLKIRSTKLEDSAMYFCASSPESNYGYTFGSGTRLTVV.

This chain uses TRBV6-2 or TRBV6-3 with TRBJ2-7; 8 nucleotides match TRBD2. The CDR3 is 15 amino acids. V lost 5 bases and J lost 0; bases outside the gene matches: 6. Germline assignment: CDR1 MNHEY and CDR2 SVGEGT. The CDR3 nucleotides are TGTGCCAGCAGTATTAGCGGGATGGACTCCTACGAGCAGTACTTC. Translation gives CASSISGMDSYEQYF.

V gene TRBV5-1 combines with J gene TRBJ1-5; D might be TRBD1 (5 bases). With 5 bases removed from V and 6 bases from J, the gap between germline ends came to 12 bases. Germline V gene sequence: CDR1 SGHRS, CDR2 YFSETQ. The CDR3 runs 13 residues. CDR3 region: CASSKGFAQPQHF. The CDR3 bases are TGCGCCAGCAGTAAGGGGTTTGCTCAGCCCCAGCATTTT.

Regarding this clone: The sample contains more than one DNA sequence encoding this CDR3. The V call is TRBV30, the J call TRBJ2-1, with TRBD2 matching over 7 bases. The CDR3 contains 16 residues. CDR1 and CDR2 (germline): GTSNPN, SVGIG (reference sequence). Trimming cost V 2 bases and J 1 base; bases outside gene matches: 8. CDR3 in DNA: TGTGCCTGGAGTCCCAGCCGGACTAGTTCCTACAATGAGCAGTTCTTC. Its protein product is CAWSPSRTSSYNEQFF.

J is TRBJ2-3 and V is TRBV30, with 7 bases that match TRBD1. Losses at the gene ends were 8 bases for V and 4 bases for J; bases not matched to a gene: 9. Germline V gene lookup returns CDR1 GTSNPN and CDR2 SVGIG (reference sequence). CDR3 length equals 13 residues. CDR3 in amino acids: CAAPVTGSDTQYF. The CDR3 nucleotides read TGTGCCGCCCCCGTGACAGGGTCAGATACGCAGTATTTT.

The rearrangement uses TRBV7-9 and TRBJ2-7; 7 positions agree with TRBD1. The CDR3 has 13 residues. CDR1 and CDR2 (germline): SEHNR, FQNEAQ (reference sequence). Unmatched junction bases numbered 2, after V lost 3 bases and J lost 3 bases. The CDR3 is CASSFRDSYEQYF. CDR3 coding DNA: TGTGCCAGCAGCTTTCGGGACAGCTACGAGCAGTACTTC.

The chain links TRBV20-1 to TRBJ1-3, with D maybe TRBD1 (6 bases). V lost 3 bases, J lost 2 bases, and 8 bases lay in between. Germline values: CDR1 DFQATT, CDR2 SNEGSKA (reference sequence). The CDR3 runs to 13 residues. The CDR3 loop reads CSASGGPGNTIYF. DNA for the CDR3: TGCAGTGCTAGTGGGGGGCCTGGAAACACCATATATTTT.

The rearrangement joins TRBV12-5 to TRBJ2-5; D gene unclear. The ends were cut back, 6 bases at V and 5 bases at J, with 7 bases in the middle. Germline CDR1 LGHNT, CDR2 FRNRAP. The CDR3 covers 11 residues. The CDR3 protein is CASGGVETQYF. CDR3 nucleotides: TGTGCTAGTGGAGGAGTGGAGACCCAGTACTTC.